The text below deals with one TCR beta chain. Its specificity is not known. These data originate in a study of T cell repertoires in cytomegalovirus infection. CDR3 size: 14 residues. Germline assignment: CDR1 MDHEN and CDR2 SYDVKM. V lost 6 bases to trimming and J lost 2 bases, with 14 bases between them. TCRdb re-called the reads through MiXCR, storing one row per CDR3 protein. The data show 680,000 or so distinct CDR3 sequences, around a third seen once. The sequence was obtained from a human donor in good health (CMV status not recorded). Some clones in this sample may be carry-over from other donors' samples. V is TRBV28 and J is TRBJ2-7; tentatively, D is TRBD1 or TRBD2 (5 bases each). The sequencing here drew on cultured PBMCs, taken from culture after CMV antigen stimulation. CDR3 nucleotides: TGTGCCAGCAGCCTGTTGGGGGAACCCTACGAGCAGTACTTC. Amino acid sequence: CASSLLGEPYEQYF. The full variable domain, with the rest looked up from reference TRBV28 and TRBJ2-7, is DVKVTQSSRYLVKRTGEKVFLECVQDMDHENMFWYRQDPGLGLRLIYFSYDVKMKEKGDIPEGYSVSREKKERFSLILESASTNQTSMYLCASSLLGEPYEQYFGPGTRLTVT.